The T cell receptor beta chain under discussion was sequenced for a study of cytomegalovirus exposure and HLA in healthy donors. PCR employed 60 Vbeta and 13 Jbeta primers. Assay: immunoSEQ multiplex PCR; the TCRdb copy retains only in-frame clones and omits some. The sample has around 130,000 clones; around 83% are singletons. This TCR was sampled from a woman aged 25 to 39 in good health and CMV-seropositive. The sequencing input was PBMCs.

The CDR3 DNA is TGCGCCAGCAGCAGTTCGAGACAGGGAAGACTGTTTTTT. Protein: CASSSSRQGRLFF. This chain links TRBV5-1 with TRBJ2-2, with 7 bases identical to TRBD1. The V segment lost 4 bases and the J segment 14 bases; nucleotides outside the gene matches: 11. The CDR3 runs 13 residues. Germline V gene sequence: CDR1 SGHRS, CDR2 YFSETQ.